This T cell receptor beta chain was obtained from a study of shared clonotypes between healthy human individuals. Study-level background: Donors had three CD4 naive, three CD4 memory, two CD8 naive and one CD8 memory plate apiece. Study-wide results and caveats: Roughly 5% of naive CD4 clonotypes were common to a handful of donors.

Germline V gene sequence: CDR1 GTSNPN, CDR2 SVGIG (reference sequence). V was clipped by 0 bases and J by 1 base; unmatched bases: 3. CDR3 length: 15 residues. For this clone: Antigen unknown.

It was at deep level that the assay was run. Clones were read by immunoSEQ multiplex PCR, and TCRdb kept only the in-frame ones, dropping some. The data contain approximately 1.5 million clones, about 98.5% of them singletons. The sequencing input was naive CD4+ T cells sorted from blood. Specified subset: CD45RA+ positively selected. The receptor's source is a man aged 30 to 45 in good health. The rearrangement uses TRBV30 and TRBJ1-5; 7 bases agree with TRBD1. CDR3 loop: CAWSVGDRSNQPQHF. The CDR3 DNA follows: TGTGCCTGGAGTGTAGGGGACAGAAGCAATCAGCCCCAGCATTTT.